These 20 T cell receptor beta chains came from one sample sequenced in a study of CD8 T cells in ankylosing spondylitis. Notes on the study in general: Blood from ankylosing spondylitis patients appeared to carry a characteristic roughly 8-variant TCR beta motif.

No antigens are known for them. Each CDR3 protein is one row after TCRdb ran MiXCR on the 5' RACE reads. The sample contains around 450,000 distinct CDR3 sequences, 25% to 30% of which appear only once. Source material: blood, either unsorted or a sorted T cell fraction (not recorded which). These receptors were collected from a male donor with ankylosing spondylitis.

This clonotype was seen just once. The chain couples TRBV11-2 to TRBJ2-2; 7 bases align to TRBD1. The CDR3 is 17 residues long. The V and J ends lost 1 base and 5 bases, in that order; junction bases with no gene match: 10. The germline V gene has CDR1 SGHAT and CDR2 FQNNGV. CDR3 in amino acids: CASSLVGYQGVTGELFF. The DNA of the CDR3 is TGTGCCAGCAGCTTAGTCGGTTACCAGGGGGTGACCGGGGAGCTGTTTTTT.

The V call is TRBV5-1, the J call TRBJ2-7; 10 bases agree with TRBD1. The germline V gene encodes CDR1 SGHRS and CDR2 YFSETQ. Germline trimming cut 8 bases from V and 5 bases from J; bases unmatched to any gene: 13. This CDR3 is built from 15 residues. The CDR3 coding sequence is TGCGCCAGTAGACGCGGGACAGGGGTATTCCACGAGCAGTACTTC. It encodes CASRRGTGVFHEQYF.

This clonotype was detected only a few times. The CDR3 DNA reads as TGTGCCAGCAGCCCTACCCTGGGGGTCGGATTTTTTGAAAAACTGTTTTTT. This translates into CASSPTLGVGFFEKLFF. The V call is TRBV27, the J call TRBJ1-4, with TRBD1 as a possible D gene (5 bases). The CDR3 spans 17 residues. V shed 6 bases and J shed 7 bases, with 24 bases lying between them. The germline gives CDR1 MNHEY, CDR2 SMNVEV (reference sequence). Using reference TRBV27 and TRBJ1-4 for the parts outside the CDR3, the full variable domain is EAQVTQNPRYLITVTGKKLTVTCSQNMNHEYMSWYRQDPGLGLRQIYYSMNVEVTDKGDVPEGYKVSRKEKRNFPLILESPSPNQTSLYFCASSPTLGVGFFEKLFFGSGTQLSVL.

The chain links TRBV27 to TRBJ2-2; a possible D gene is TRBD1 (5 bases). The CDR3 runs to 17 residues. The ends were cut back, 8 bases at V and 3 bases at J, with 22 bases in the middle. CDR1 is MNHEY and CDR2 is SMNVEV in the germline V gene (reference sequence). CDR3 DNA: TGTGCCAGCTGGGCCGTAGGGGAAGGAGAGTACACCGGGGAGCTGTTTTTT. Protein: CASWAVGEGEYTGELFF.

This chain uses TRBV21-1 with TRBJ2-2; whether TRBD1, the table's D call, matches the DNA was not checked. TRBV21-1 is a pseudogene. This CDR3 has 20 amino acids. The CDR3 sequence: CASSSPRREGGPLNTGELFF. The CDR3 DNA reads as TGTGCCAGCAGCTCCCCCCGCAGGGAAGGGGGTCCCCTGAACACCGGGGAGCTGTTTTTT.

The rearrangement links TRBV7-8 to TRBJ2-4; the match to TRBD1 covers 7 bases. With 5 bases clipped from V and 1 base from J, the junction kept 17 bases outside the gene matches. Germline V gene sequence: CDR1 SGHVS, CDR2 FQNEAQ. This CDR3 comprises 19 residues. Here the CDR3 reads CASSPVGTDLPEAKNIQYF. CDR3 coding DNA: TGTGCCAGCAGCCCCGTGGGGACAGATCTACCCGAGGCCAAAAACATTCAGTACTTC.

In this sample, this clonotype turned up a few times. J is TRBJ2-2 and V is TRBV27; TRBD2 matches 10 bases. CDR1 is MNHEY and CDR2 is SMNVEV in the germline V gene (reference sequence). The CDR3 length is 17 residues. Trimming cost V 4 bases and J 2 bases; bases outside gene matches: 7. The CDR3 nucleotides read TGTGCCAGCAGTTCGCTGAGCGGGAGGGGAAACACCGGGGAGCTGTTTTTT. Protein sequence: CASSSLSGRGNTGELFF.

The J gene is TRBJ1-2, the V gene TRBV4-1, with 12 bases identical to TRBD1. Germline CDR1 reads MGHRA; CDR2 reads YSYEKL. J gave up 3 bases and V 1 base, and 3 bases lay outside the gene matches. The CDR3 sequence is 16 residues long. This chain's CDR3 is CASSQAGQGAHYGYTF. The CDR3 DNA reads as TGCGCCAGCAGCCAAGCGGGACAGGGGGCGCACTATGGCTACACCTTC.

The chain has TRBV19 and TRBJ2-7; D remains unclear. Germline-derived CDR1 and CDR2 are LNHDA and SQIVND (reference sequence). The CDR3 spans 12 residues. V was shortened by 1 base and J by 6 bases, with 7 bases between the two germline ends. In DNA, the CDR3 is TGTGCCAGTAGTATAGTAGGACGCGAGCAGTACTTC. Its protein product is CASSIVGREQYF.

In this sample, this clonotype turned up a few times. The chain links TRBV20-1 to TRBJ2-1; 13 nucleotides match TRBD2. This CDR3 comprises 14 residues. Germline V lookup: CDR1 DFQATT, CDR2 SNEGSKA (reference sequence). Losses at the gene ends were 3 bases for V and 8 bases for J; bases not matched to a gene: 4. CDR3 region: CSARGLAGLDEQFF. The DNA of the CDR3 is TGCAGTGCTAGGGGACTAGCGGGATTGGATGAGCAGTTCTTC.

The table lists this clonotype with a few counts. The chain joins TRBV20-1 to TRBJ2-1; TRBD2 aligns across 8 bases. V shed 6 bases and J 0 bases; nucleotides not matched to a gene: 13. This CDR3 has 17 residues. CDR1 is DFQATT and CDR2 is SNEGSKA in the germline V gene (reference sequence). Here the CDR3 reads CSAGSGTSRRSYNEQFF. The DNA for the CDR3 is TGCAGTGCGGGCTCCGGGACTAGTCGCCGCTCCTACAATGAGCAGTTCTTC.

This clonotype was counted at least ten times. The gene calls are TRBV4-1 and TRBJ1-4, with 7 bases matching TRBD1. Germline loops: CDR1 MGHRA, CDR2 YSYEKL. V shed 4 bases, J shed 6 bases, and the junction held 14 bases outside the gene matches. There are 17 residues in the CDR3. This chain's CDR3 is CASSLTRTGVADEKLFF. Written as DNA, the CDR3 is TGCGCCAGCAGCCTTACCCGTACAGGGGTGGCGGATGAAAAACTGTTTTTT.

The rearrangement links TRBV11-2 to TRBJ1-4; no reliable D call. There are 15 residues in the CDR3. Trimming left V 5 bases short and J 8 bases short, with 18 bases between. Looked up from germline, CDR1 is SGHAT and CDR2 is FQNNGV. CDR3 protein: CASSPPGRLSEKLFF. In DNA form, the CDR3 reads TGTGCCAGCAGCCCGCCGGGGAGACTAAGCGAAAAACTGTTTTTT.

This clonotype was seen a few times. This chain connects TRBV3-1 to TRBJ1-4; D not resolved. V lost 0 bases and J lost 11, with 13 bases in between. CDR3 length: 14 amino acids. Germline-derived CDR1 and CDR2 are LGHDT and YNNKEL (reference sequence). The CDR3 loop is CASSQERQTRKLFF. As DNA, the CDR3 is TGTGCCAGCAGCCAAGAACGGCAGACAAGGAAACTGTTTTTT.

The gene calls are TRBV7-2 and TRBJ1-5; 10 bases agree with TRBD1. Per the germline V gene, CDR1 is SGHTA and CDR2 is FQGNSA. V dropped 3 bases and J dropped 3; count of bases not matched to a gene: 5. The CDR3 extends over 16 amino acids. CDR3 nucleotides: TGTGCCAGCAGCTTCTCCGGGACAGGGGTCAATCAGCCCCAGCATTTT. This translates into CASSFSGTGVNQPQHF.

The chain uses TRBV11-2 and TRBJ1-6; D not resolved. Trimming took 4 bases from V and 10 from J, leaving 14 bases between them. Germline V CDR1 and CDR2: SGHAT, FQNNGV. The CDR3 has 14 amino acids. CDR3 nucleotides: TGTGCCAGCAGCTCATTCCCCCGTGAATCACCCCTCCACTTT. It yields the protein CASSSFPRESPLHF.

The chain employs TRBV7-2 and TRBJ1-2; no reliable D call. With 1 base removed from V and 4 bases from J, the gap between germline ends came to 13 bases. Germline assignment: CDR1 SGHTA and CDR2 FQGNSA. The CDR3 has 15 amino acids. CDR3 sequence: CASSLVRGNIYGYTF. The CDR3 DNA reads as TGTGCCAGCAGCTTAGTTCGCGGGAACATCTATGGCTACACCTTC.

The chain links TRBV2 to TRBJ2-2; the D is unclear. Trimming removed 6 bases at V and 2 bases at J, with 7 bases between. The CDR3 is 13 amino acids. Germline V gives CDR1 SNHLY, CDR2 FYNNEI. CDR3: CASSGSNTGELFF. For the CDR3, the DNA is TGTGCCAGCAGCGGCAGTAACACCGGGGAGCTGTTTTTT.

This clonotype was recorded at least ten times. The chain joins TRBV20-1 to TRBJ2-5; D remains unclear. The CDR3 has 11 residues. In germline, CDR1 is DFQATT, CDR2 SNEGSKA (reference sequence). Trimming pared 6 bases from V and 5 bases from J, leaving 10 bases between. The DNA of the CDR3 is TGCAGTGCCCTCCACCCCGAGACCCAGTACTTC. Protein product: CSALHPETQYF.

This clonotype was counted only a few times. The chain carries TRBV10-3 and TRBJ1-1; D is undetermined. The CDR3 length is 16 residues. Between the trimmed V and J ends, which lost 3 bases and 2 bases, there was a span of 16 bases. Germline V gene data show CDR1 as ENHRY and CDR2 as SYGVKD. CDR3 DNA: TGTGCCATCAGTGATGACGGGTTTATCTCCAACACTGAAGCTTTCTTT. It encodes CAISDDGFISNTEAFF.